The present entry profiles one T cell receptor (beta chain) with its context. The record originates from a study of blood T cell repertoires in COVID-19. Study as a whole: Acute and convalescent COVID-19 samples came from the United States, Italy and Spain. T cells, B-cell-depleted T cells, or PBMCs provided the cDNA or gDNA that served as material.

Original handling: Reference gene primers were amplified, and this amplification served to estimate nucleated cell counts. Method: immunoSEQ multiplex PCR; TCRdb's copy keeps in-frame clones and lacks some. Clone size and V and J calls were adopted from that table, with D and trimming inferred from the DNA. The sample comprises some 160,000 clones, about 77% of which are singletons, and roughly 14% rests with the top ten. The CDR3 totals 15 residues. The V gene's germline CDR1 is DFQATT and CDR2 SNEGSKA (reference sequence). J was trimmed by 6 bases and V by 3 bases; bases with no gene match: 8. The chain links TRBV20-1 to TRBJ1-2, with 12 bases fitting TRBD1. The clonotype was recovered from a woman over 75 with acute or convalescent COVID-19. The material sequenced was peripheral blood. The DNA for the CDR3 is TGCAGTGCTAGTTCGGGACAGGGGGCGTTGGATGGCTACACCTTC. It translates to CSASSGQGALDGYTF.